This TCR beta chain was retrieved from a study of CD4 T cells in relation to SARS-CoV-2 and coronaviruses. Turning to the study itself: Patient ages ranged from roughly 20 to 80, median 38. Study-wide findings and caveats: The assay detects memory recall responses, not culture-primed primary responses.

CD4 enrichment then naive enrichment separated naive from memory CD4+ cells. Deep TCR-beta sequencing used DNA from uncultured naive and memory CD4+ T cells. The method was immunoSEQ multiplex PCR; TCRdb's version includes in-frame clones alone and lacks a portion of them. The sample shows around 54,000 clones, about 91% of them seen only once. A note on this clone: Its antigen remains unknown.

The sequence was collected from an adult with COVID-19. Sequenced: naive CD4+ T cells from PBMCs. The subset: naive CD4+ T cells isolated by negative enrichment.

For the CDR3, the DNA is TGTGCCAGTAGTATATCCCCCCCCGGGGCCAAAAACATTCAGTACTTC. This translates into CASSISPPGAKNIQYF. The genes are TRBV19 and TRBJ2-4, with D unresolved. The CDR3 length is 16 residues. Trimming took off 2 bases at V and 1 base at J, with 12 bases between the two ends. CDR1 and CDR2 (germline): LNHDA, SQIVND (reference sequence).